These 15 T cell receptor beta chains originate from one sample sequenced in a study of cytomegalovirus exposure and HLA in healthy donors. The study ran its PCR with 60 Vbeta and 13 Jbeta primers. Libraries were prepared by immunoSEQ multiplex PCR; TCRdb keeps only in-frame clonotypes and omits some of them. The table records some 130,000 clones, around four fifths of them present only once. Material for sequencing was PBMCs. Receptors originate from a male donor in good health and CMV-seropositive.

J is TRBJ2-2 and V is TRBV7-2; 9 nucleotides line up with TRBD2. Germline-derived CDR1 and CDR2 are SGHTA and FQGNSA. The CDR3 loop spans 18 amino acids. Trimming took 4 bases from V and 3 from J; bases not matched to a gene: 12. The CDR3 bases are TGTGCCAGCAGCTCCCGGGCCGGCGGGAGGGCCGACACCGGGGAGCTGTTTTTT. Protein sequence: CASSSRAGGRADTGELFF. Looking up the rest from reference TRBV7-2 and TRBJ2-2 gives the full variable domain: GAGVSQSPSNKVTEKGKDVELRCDPISGHTALYWYRQSLGQGLEFLIYFQGNSAPDKSGLPSDRFSAERTGGSVSTLTIQRTQQEDSAVYLCASSSRAGGRADTGELFFGEGSRLTVL.

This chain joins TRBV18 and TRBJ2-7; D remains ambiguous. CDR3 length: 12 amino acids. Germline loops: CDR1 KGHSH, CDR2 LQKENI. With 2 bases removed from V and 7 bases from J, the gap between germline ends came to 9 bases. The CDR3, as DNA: TGTGCCAGCTCACCATTGTTCGGGGAGCAGTACTTC. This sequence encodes CASSPLFGEQYF.

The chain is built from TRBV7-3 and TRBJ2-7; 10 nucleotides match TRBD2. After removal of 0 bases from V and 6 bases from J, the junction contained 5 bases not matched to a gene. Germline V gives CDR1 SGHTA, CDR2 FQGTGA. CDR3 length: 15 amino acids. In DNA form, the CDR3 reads TGTGCCAGCAGCTTAACCCCTAGCGGGAGAGGCGAGCAGTACTTC. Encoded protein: CASSLTPSGRGEQYF. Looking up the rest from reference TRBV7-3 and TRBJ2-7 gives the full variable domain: GAGVSQTPSNKVTEKGKYVELRCDPISGHTALYWYRQSLGQGPEFLIYFQGTGAADDSGLPNDRFFAVRPEGSVSTLKIQRTERGDSAVYLCASSLTPSGRGEQYFGPGTRLTVT.

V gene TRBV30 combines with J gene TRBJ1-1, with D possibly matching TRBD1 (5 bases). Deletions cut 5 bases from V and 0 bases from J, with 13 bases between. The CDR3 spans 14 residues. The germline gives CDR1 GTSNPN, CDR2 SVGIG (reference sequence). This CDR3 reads CAWSPGNMNTEAFF. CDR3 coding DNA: TGTGCCTGGTCTCCAGGGAACATGAACACTGAAGCTTTCTTT.

Here the CDR3 reads CASRVVRRIYNSPLHF. The CDR3 DNA sequence: TGTGCCAGCAGGGTGGTTAGGAGGATCTATAATTCACCCCTCCACTTT. This chain uses TRBV2 with TRBJ1-6; D gene ambiguous. Looked up from germline, CDR1 is SNHLY and CDR2 is FYNNEI. This CDR3 has 16 residues. Trimming left V 6 bases short and J 3 bases short, with 15 bases between.

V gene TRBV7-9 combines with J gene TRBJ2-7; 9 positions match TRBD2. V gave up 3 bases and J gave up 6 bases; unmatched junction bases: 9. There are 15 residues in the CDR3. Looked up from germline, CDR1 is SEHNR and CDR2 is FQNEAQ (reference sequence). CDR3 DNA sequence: TGTGCCAGCAGCTTCGGCAGCGGGAGGCTCGGCGAGCAGTACTTC. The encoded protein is CASSFGSGRLGEQYF. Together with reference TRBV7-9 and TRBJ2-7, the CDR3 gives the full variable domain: DTGVSQNPRHKITKRGQNVTFRCDPISEHNRLYWYRQTLGQGPEFLTYFQNEAQLEKSRLLSDRFSAERPKGSFSTLEIQRTEQGDSAMYLCASSFGSGRLGEQYFGPGTRLTVT.

The CDR3: CASHTSDTGELFF. Here the CDR3 DNA reads TGCGCCAGTCATACAAGCGACACCGGGGAGCTGTTTTTT. This chain joins TRBV5-1 and TRBJ2-2; no reliable D call. This CDR3 spans 13 amino acids. From germline, CDR1 is SGHRS and CDR2 YFSETQ. The V and J ends lost 8 bases and 3 bases respectively, with 11 bases between them. The variable domain in full, with the rest retrieved from reference TRBV5-1 and TRBJ2-2, is KAGVTQTPRYLIKTRGQQVTLSCSPISGHRSVSWYQQTPGQGLQFLFEYFSETQRNKGNFPGRFSGRQFSNSRSEMNVSTLELGDSALYLCASHTSDTGELFFGEGSRLTVL.

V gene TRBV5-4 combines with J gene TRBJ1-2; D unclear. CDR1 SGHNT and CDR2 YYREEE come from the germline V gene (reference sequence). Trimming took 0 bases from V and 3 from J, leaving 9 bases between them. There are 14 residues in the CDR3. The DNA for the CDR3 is TGTGCCAGCAGCTTGGGTCGGGAGGACTATGGCTACACCTTC. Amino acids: CASSLGREDYGYTF.

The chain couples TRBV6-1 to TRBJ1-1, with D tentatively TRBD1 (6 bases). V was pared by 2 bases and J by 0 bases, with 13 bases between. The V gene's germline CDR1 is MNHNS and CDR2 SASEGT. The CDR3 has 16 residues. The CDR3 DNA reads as TGTGCCAGCAGTGAACCGACAGGACGCATGAACACTGAAGCTTTCTTT. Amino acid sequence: CASSEPTGRMNTEAFF.

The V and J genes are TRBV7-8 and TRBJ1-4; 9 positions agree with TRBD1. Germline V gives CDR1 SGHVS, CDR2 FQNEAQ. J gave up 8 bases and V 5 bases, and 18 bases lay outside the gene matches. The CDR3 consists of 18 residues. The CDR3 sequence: CASSPRRDRDVVEEKLFF. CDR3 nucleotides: TGTGCCAGCAGCCCGCGACGGGACAGGGATGTGGTCGAGGAAAAACTGTTTTTT. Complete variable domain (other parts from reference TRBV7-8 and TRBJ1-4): GAGVSQSPRYKVAKRGQDVALRCDPISGHVSLFWYQQALGQGPEFLTYFQNEAQLDKSGLPSDRFFAERPEGSVSTLKIQRTQQEDSAVYLCASSPRRDRDVVEEKLFFGSGTQLSVL.

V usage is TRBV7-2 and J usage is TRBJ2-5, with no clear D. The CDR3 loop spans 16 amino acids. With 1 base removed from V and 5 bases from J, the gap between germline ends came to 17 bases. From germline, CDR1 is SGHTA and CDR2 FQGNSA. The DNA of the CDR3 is TGTGCCAGCAGCTTAGACGCCCGGTCTGCCCGGGAGACCCAGTACTTC. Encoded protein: CASSLDARSARETQYF.

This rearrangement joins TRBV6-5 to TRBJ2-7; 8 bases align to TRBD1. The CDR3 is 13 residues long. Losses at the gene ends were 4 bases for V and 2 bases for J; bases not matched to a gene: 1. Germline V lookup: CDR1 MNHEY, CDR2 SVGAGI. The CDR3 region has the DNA TGTGCCAGCAGTTTACAGGGGGCCTACGAGCAGTACTTC. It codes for CASSLQGAYEQYF.

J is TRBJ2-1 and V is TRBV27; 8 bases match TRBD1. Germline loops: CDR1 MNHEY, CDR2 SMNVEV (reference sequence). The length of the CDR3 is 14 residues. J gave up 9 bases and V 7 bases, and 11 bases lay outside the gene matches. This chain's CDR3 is CASNFRDRRGEQFF. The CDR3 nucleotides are TGTGCCAGCAACTTCAGGGACAGGAGGGGTGAGCAGTTCTTC.

In DNA form, the CDR3 reads TGCGCCAGCAGCAAACCCGGACAGGGGGATGGCTACACCTTC. This gives the protein CASSKPGQGDGYTF. V and J are TRBV4-3 and TRBJ1-2; 10 bases map to TRBD1. V lost 5 bases and J lost 6; bases outside the gene matches: 6. Germline CDR1 is LGHNA and CDR2 is YSLEER. CDR3 length: 14 amino acids.

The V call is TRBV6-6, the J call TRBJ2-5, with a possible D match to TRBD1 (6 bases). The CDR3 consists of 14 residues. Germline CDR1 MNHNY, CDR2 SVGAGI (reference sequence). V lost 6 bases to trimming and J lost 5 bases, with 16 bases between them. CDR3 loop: CASRDGRGRETQYF. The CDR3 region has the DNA TGTGCCAGCAGGGATGGCAGGGGAAGGGAGACCCAGTACTTC.